This TCR beta chain was profiled in a study of metastatic and nonmetastatic thyroid tumors. Study in general: A comparison of repertoires was made across blood and tumor or nodule tissue from malignant and benign thyroid patients.

This clone appeared many times. Antigen unknown. Authors' analysis steps: Clinicopathological groups of papillary thyroid cancer showed CDR3 differences that were used to build a distant-metastasis classifier. Using MiXCR, TCRdb re-called clones from the PCR reads. Here the V and J calls rest on TCRdb's processing, not on the authors' analysis. The sample shows around 28,000 clones, roughly 15% of them seen only once. Prior to thyroid surgery, none of the patients had received any treatment. Findings and caveats of the study: TCR beta diversity was reportedly significantly higher in malignant thyroid tumors than benign nodules, in blood and tumor.

The CDR3 extends over 16 amino acids. Germline loops: CDR1 LNHNV, CDR2 YYDKDF (reference sequence). V lost 0 bases and J lost 8; bases outside the gene matches: 10. This TCR derives from a female donor with papillary thyroid cancer or a benign thyroid nodule (not recorded which). Some clones in this sample may be carry-over from other donors' samples. Sequencing was performed on blood. The chain links TRBV15 to TRBJ2-1; 7 bases are a match to TRBD2. CDR3 protein: CATSRDLGGGADEQFF. The CDR3 DNA follows: TGTGCCACCAGCAGAGATCTTGGGGGAGGGGCGGATGAGCAGTTCTTC.